Here is one TCR beta chain with its context. This clonotype came up a few times. The antigen it binds to is not known. Within one base of it there is no much larger clone, and no base qualities were kept. This sample was included in a study of response to subunit inactivated influenza vaccine (dated by TCRdb to the late 2010s). Concerning the study at large: Deep quantitative T cell receptor repertoire profiling was used in the study to track responses to a trivalent subunit inactivated influenza vaccine.

The study at large found these results: It was suggested by the authors that each seasonal influenza vaccination may recruit only a limited number of new T cells.

The library was prepared using RT-PCR. Instrument used: Illumina HiSeq 2500. The public sequencing data were trimmed at Q25 with fastp and processed into clonotypes with MiXCR by TCRdb, which kept only in-frame beta chains. Records with the same CDR3 protein are collapsed into one entry carrying the most frequent genes and DNA. This sample has 500,000 to 750,000 distinct CDR3 sequences in its table, and 12% to 15% of those were observed once. The top ten clonotypes cover approximately 12% of the sample. V is cut by 5 bases and J by 8 bases, and the space between the germline ends is 10 bases. The CDR3 covers 12 residues, taking in both the cysteine and the phenylalanine. The CDR3 DNA has 36 bases and is translated from base 1.

Sequenced here: PBMCs from blood, sampled 12 days after vaccination. The chain uses TRBV12-3 or TRBV12-4 and TRBJ2-1; TRBD2 is a possible D gene, resting on 6 matching bases. This TCR was recovered from a middle-aged man who received an inactivated influenza vaccine. Donor details come from another sample of the same person, matched by shared clones. The sequenced DNA: TGTGCCAGCAGTCGGGGGTGGGATGAGCAGTTCTTC. This gives the protein CASSRGWDEQFF.